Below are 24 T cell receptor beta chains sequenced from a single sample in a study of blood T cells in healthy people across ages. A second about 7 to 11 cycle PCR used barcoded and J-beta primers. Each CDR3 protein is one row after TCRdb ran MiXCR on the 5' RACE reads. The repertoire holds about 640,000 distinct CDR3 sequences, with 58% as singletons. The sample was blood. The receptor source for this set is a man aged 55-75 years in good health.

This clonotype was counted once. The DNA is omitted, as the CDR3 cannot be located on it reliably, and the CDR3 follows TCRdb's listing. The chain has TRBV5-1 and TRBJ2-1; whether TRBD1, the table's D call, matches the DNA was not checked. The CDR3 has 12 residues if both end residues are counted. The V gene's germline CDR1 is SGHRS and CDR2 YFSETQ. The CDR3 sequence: CASRVSGPEQFF.

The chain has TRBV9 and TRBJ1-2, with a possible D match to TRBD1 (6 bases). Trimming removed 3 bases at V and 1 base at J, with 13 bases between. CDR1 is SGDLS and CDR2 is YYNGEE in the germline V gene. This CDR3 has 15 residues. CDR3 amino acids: CASSGVGGRNYGYTF. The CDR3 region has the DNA TGTGCCAGCAGCGGGGTGGGGGGGCGTAACTATGGCTACACCTTC. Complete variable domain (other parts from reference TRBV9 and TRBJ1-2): DSGVTQTPKHLITATGQRVTLRCSPRSGDLSVYWYQQSLDQGLQFLIQYYNGEERAKGNILERFSAQQFPDLHSELNLSSLELGDSALYFCASSGVGGRNYGYTFGSGTRLTVV.

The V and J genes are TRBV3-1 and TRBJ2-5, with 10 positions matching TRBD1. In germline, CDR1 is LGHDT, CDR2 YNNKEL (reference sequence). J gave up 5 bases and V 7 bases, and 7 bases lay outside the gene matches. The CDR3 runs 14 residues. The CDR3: CASKARDRGETQYF. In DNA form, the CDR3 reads TGTGCCAGCAAGGCCCGGGACAGGGGTGAGACCCAGTACTTC.

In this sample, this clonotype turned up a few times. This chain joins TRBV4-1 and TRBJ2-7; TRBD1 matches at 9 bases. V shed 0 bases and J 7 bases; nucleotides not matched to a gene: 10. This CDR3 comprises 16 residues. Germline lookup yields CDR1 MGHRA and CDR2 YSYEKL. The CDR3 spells CASSQEGGTGPREQYF. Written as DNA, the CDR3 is TGCGCCAGCAGCCAAGAAGGGGGGACAGGGCCGAGGGAGCAGTACTTC.

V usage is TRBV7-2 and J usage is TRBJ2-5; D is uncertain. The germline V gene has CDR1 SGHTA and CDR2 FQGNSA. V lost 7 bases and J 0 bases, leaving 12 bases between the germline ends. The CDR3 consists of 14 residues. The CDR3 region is CASTPGAYQETQYF. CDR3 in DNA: TGTGCCAGCACCCCTGGCGCTTACCAAGAGACCCAGTACTTC.

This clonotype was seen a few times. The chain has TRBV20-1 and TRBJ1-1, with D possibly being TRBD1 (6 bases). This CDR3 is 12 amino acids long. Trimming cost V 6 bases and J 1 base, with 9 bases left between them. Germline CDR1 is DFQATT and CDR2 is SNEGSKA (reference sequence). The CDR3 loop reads CSAGGRNTEAFF. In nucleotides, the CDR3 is TGCAGTGCAGGGGGTCGGAACACTGAAGCTTTCTTT.

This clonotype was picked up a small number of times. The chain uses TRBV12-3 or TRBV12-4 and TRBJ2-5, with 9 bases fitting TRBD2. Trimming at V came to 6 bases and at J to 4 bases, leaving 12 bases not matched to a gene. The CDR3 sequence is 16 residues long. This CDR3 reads CASSLGTSSGPETQYF. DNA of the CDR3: TGTGCCAGCAGCCTAGGGACTAGCAGTGGTCCAGAGACCCAGTACTTC.

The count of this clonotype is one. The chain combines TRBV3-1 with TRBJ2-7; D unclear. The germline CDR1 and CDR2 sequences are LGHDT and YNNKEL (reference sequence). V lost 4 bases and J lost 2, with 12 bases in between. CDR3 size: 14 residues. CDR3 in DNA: TGTGCCAGCAGCCCCTCGCCGCTGGCCTACGAGCAGTACTTC. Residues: CASSPSPLAYEQYF.

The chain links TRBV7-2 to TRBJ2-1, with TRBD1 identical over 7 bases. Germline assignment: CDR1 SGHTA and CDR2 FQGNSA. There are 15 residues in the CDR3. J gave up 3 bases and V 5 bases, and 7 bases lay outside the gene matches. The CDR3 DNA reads TGTGCCAGCAGCCGTGACAGGGAGATCTACAATGAGCAGTTCTTC. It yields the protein CASSRDREIYNEQFF.

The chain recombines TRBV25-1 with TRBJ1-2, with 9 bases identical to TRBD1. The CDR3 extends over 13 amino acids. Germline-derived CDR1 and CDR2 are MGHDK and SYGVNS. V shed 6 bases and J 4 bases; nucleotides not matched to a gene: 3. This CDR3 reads CASRKDRGYGYTF. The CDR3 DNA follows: TGTGCCAGCAGGAAGGACAGGGGCTATGGCTACACCTTC.

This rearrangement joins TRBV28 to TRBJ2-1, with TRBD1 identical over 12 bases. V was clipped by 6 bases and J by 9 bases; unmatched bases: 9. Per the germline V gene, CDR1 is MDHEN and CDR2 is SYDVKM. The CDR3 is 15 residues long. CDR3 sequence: CASSLGGTGGVEQFF. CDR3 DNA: TGTGCCAGCAGCCTAGGGGGGACAGGGGGCGTTGAGCAGTTCTTC.

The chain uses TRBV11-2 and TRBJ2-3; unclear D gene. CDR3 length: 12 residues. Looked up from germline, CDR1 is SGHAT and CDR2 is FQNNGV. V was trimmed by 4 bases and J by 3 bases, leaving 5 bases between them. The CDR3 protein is CASSSTTDTQYF. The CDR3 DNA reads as TGTGCCAGCAGCTCTACAACAGATACGCAGTATTTT.

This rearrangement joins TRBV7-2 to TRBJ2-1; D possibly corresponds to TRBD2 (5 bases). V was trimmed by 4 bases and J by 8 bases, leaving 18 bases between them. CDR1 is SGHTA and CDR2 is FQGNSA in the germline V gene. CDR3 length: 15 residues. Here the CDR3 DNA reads TGTGCCAGCAGCTCAGGAGGCTTCCCCCACGATGAGCAGTTCTTC. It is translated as CASSSGGFPHDEQFF.

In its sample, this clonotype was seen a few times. The CDR3 sequence is CASSLAGPLNTEAFF. The DNA of the CDR3 is TGCGCCAGCAGCTTGGCTGGGCCTCTGAACACTGAAGCTTTCTTT. The gene calls are TRBV5-1 and TRBJ1-1; D is unresolved. Germline V gene lookup returns CDR1 SGHRS and CDR2 YFSETQ. The CDR3 is 15 amino acids. V lost 0 bases, J lost 0 bases, and 9 bases lay in between. Together with reference TRBV5-1 and TRBJ1-1, the CDR3 gives the full variable domain: KAGVTQTPRYLIKTRGQQVTLSCSPISGHRSVSWYQQTPGQGLQFLFEYFSETQRNKGNFPGRFSGRQFSNSRSEMNVSTLELGDSALYLCASSLAGPLNTEAFFGQGTRLTVV.

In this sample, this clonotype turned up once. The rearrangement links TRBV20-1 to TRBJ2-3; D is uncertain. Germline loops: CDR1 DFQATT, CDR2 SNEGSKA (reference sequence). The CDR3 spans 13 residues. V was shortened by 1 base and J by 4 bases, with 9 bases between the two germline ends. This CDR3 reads CSARAPSPDTQYF. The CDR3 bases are TGCAGTGCTAGAGCTCCTTCTCCAGATACGCAGTATTTT.

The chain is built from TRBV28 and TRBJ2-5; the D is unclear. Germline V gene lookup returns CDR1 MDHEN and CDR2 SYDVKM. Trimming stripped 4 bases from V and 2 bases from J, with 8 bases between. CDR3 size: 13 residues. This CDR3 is CASSSELQETQYF. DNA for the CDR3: TGTGCCAGCAGTTCGGAGCTACAAGAGACCCAGTACTTC.

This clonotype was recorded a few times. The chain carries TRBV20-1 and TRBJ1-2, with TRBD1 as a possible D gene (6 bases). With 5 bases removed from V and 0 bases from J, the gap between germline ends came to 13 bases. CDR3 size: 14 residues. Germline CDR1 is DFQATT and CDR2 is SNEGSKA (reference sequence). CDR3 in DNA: TGCAGTGCTGGACAGCATCGCTCTAACTATGGCTACACCTTC. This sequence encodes CSAGQHRSNYGYTF.

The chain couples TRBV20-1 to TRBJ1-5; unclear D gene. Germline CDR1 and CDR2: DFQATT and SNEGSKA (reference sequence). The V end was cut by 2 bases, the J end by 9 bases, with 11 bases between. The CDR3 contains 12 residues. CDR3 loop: CSARPGVGPQHF. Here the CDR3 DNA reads TGCAGTGCTAGACCTGGTGTGGGGCCCCAGCATTTT.

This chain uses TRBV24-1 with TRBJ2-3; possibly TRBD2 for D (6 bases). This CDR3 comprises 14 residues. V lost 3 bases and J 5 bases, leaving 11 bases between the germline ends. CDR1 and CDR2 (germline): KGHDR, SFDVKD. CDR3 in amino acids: CATSDTAGRDTQYF. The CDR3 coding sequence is TGTGCCACCAGTGATACAGCCGGGAGAGATACGCAGTATTTT.

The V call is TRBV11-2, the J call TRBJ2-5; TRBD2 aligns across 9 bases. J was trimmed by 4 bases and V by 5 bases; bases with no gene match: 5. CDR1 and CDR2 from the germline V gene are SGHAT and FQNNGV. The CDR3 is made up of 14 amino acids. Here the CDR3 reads CASSTGTSSETQYF. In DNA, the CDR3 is TGTGCCAGCAGCACCGGGACTAGCTCAGAGACCCAGTACTTC.

The CDR3 region is CASRLPNYGYTF. In nucleotides, the CDR3 is TGTGCCAGCCGGTTGCCTAACTATGGCTACACCTTC. J is TRBJ1-2 and V is TRBV5-8; unclear D gene. There are 12 residues in the CDR3. Trimming shortened V by 7 bases and J by 0 bases, and 7 bases separated the two germline ends. Germline V gives CDR1 SGHTS, CDR2 YDEGEE. Drawing the rest from reference TRBV5-8 and TRBJ1-2, the complete variable domain is EAGVTQSPTHLIKTRGQQATLRCSPISGHTSVYWYQQALGLGLQFLLWYDEGEERNRGNFPPRFSGRQFPNYSSELNVNALELEDSALYLCASRLPNYGYTFGSGTRLTVV.

CDR3 region: CASSFRQNSYEQYF. The CDR3 coding sequence is TGTGCCAGCAGCTTTCGGCAAAACTCCTACGAGCAGTACTTC. This chain joins TRBV11-2 and TRBJ2-7; D gene ambiguous. Germline V gene data show CDR1 as SGHAT and CDR2 as FQNNGV. The V and J ends lost 3 bases and 0 bases respectively, with 9 bases between them. This CDR3 is built from 14 residues.

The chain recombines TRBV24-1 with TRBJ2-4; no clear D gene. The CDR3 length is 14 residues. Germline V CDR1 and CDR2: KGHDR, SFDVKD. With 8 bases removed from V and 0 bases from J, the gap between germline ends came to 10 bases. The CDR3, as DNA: TGTGCCACCAAAAAAACGCTAGCCAAAAACATTCAGTACTTC. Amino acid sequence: CATKKTLAKNIQYF.

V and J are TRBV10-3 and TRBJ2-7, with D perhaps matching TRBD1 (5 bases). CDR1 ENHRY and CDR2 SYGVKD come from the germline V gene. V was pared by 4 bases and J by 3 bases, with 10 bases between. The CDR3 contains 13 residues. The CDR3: CAISVEGVYEQYF. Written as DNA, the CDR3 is TGTGCCATCAGTGTTGAAGGGGTCTACGAGCAGTACTTC.